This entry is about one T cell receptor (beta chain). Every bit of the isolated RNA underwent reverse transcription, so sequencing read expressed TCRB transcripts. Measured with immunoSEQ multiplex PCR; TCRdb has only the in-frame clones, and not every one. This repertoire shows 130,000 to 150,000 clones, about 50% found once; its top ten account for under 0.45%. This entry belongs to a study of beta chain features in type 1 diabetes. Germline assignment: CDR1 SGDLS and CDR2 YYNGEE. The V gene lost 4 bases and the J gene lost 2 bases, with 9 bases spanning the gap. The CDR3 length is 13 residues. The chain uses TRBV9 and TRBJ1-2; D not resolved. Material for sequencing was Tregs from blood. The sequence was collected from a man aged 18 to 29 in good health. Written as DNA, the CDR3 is TGTGCCAGCAGCCGGAGGTTCAACTATGGCTACACCTTC. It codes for CASSRRFNYGYTF.